Reported below is one TCR beta chain. What the recovered Cohort 3 donors had was two negative PCRs, clearance, or symptom resolution. V lost 5 bases to trimming and J lost 2 bases, with 18 bases between them. The CDR3 length is 16 residues. The germline CDR1 and CDR2 sequences are SGHTA and FQGNSA. In the original workflow: Estimation of nucleated cell counts relied on the amplification of reference gene primers. Method: immunoSEQ multiplex PCR; TCRdb's copy keeps in-frame clones and lacks some. V, J and clone size are those of that table, while D and trimming were read from the DNA. The data contain a few hundred thousand clones, 80% to 90% of them singletons. This sample is part of a study of blood T cell repertoires in COVID-19. Study-level information: Donors in the United States, Italy and Spain gave samples during acute or convalescent COVID-19.

The sequenced material came from PBMCs or T cells enriched from blood (not recorded which). V gene TRBV7-2 combines with J gene TRBJ1-2, with TRBD1 as a possible D gene (6 bases). This receptor was obtained from a woman aged 30 to 39 who had recovered from COVID-19. The CDR3 DNA follows: TGTGCCAGCAGCCCACAGGCGGGGGCTTTGAACTATGGCTACACCTTC. Encoded protein: CASSPQAGALNYGYTF.